These 26 T cell receptor beta chains were sequenced from one sample in a study of blood T cell repertoires in COVID-19. Sequenced by immunoSEQ multiplex PCR; TCRdb stores in-frame clones only, minus some. This table holds about 180,000 clones, about nine tenths found once. The source material was peripheral blood. These receptors came from a woman in her twenties or thirties with acute or convalescent COVID-19.

V is TRBV12-3 or TRBV12-4 and J is TRBJ2-5; tentative D call: TRBD2 (5 bases). Trimming pared 5 bases from V and 4 bases from J, leaving 11 bases between. The CDR3 totals 13 residues. The CDR3 DNA reads as TGTGCCAGCAGTCCCCGGGGTCCAGAGACCCAGTACTTC. Its protein is CASSPRGPETQYF.

The chain employs TRBV5-4 and TRBJ2-3; 8 bases map to TRBD2. CDR1 and CDR2 from the germline V gene are SGHNT and YYREEE (reference sequence). CDR3 length: 15 amino acids. The V gene end was trimmed by 0 bases and the J gene end by 2 bases; junction bases not matched to a gene: 2. The CDR3 DNA reads TGTGCCAGCAGCTTGGGGACTAGCCCCACAGATACGCAGTATTTT. Translating gives CASSLGTSPTDTQYF.

The chain is built from TRBV7-2 and TRBJ2-6, with D uncertain. The CDR3 totals 14 residues. V gave up 0 bases and J gave up 3 bases, with 3 bases separating them. Germline V lookup: CDR1 SGHTA, CDR2 FQGNSA. In DNA form, the CDR3 reads TGTGCCAGCAGCTTAGCTTATGGGGCCAACGTCCTGACTTTC. Its protein product is CASSLAYGANVLTF.

The rearrangement links TRBV3-1 (or the pseudogene TRBV3-2) to TRBJ1-3; D uncertain. The CDR3 runs to 13 residues. The V and J ends lost 8 bases and 2 bases respectively, with 10 bases between them. Per germline, CDR1 LGHDT and CDR2 YNNKEL (reference sequence). DNA of the CDR3: TGTGCCAGCTCTGTCGACACTGGAAACACCATATATTTT. Its translation: CASSVDTGNTIYF.

The chain couples TRBV7-9 to TRBJ2-2; 8 bases match TRBD2. J gave up 12 bases and V 1 base, and 4 bases lay outside the gene matches. The germline gives CDR1 SEHNR, CDR2 FQNEAQ (reference sequence). This CDR3 has 13 residues. CDR3 DNA: TGTGCCAGCAGCTTAGAAGCGGGAGTTCAGCTGTTTTTT. Its protein product is CASSLEAGVQLFF.

This chain uses TRBV6-6 with TRBJ1-5; no reliable D call. The CDR3 consists of 14 residues. V lost 7 bases and J lost 1, with 11 bases in between. Per the germline V gene, CDR1 is MNHNY and CDR2 is SVGAGI (reference sequence). DNA for the CDR3: TGTGCCAGCACCTTCGGAGGGAGCAATCAGCCCCAGCATTTT. This codes for CASTFGGSNQPQHF.

V gene TRBV18 combines with J gene TRBJ2-1, with 14 bases fitting TRBD2. Per germline, CDR1 KGHSH and CDR2 LQKENI. The CDR3 covers 15 residues. The ends lost 6 bases at V and 9 bases at J; junction bases unmatched: 7. This CDR3 is CASSRGLAGAGEQFF. The CDR3 bases are TGTGCCAGCTCCCGGGGACTAGCGGGAGCAGGTGAGCAGTTCTTC. Drawing the rest from reference TRBV18 and TRBJ2-1, the complete variable domain is NAGVMQNPRHLVRRRGQEARLRCSPMKGHSHVYWYRQLPEEGLKFMVYLQKENIIDESGMPKERFSAEFPKEGPSILRIQQVVRGDSAAYFCASSRGLAGAGEQFFGPGTRLTVL.

The V gene is TRBV27, the J gene TRBJ2-1; D is uncertain. This CDR3 spans 15 amino acids. Germline CDR1 and CDR2: MNHEY and SMNVEV (reference sequence). Trimming removed 0 bases from V and 6 bases from J, with 12 bases in between. CDR3 protein: CASSLSPMTGNEQFF. The CDR3 DNA follows: TGTGCCAGCAGTTTATCCCCTATGACGGGCAATGAGCAGTTCTTC.

The J gene is TRBJ1-6, the V gene TRBV4-2, with unresolved D. Germline V gene sequence: CDR1 LGHNA, CDR2 YNFKEQ. The V end lost 3 bases, the J end lost 7 bases, and 7 bases lay between the germline ends. This CDR3 has 13 residues. DNA of the CDR3: TGTGCCAGCAGCCATGGCAAAAATTCACCCCTCCACTTT. This sequence encodes CASSHGKNSPLHF.

V is TRBV3-1 (or the pseudogene TRBV3-2) and J is TRBJ2-3, with D hard to call. The length of the CDR3 is 12 residues. The V gene lost 4 bases and the J gene lost 3 bases, with 5 bases spanning the gap. Germline CDR1 and CDR2: LGHDT and YNNKEL (reference sequence). The CDR3 loop is CASSLITDTQYF. As DNA, the CDR3 is TGTGCCAGCAGCCTTATAACAGATACGCAGTATTTT.

The chain couples TRBV7-2 to TRBJ1-3, with D perhaps TRBD1 (6 bases). V was cut by 1 base and J by 8 bases, with 18 bases left in between. The CDR3 runs 16 residues. Germline V gene data show CDR1 as SGHTA and CDR2 as FQGNSA. CDR3 DNA: TGTGCCAGCAGCTTAGAGACAGGATACGTCCCAGACACCATATATTTT. Amino acids: CASSLETGYVPDTIYF.

The table lists this clone with a count of one. The chain carries TRBV12-3 or TRBV12-4 and TRBJ2-5; maybe TRBD2 (6 bases). V was clipped by 7 bases and J by 5 bases, with 14 bases between them. The CDR3 sequence is 13 residues long. CDR3: CASNQGLAETQYF. The CDR3 DNA reads as TGTGCCAGCAATCAGGGACTCGCGGAGACCCAGTACTTC.

V usage is TRBV9 and J usage is TRBJ2-2; no definite D call. The CDR3 consists of 14 residues. V was clipped by 0 bases and J by 6 bases, with 9 bases between them. Germline V gene data show CDR1 as SGDLS and CDR2 as YYNGEE. The CDR3 protein is CASSVEPHSGELFF. CDR3 coding DNA: TGTGCCAGCAGCGTAGAGCCCCATTCCGGGGAGCTGTTTTTT. Full variable domain (outside the CDR3, taken from reference TRBV9 and TRBJ2-2): DSGVTQTPKHLITATGQRVTLRCSPRSGDLSVYWYQQSLDQGLQFLIQYYNGEERAKGNILERFSAQQFPDLHSELNLSSLELGDSALYFCASSVEPHSGELFFGEGSRLTVL.

This clone was found a few times. The chain couples TRBV5-1 to TRBJ2-3; maybe TRBD1 (5 bases). The length of the CDR3 is 15 residues. Germline V gene lookup returns CDR1 SGHRS and CDR2 YFSETQ. V was clipped by 2 bases and J by 0 bases, with 10 bases between them. The CDR3 DNA reads as TGCGCCAGCAGCTTTTCAGGGTCTAGCACAGATACGCAGTATTTT. As protein: CASSFSGSSTDTQYF.

The chain recombines TRBV7-2 with TRBJ2-7; 9 positions match TRBD2. The CDR3 has 15 residues. V shed 0 bases and J 3 bases; nucleotides not matched to a gene: 3. The germline gives CDR1 SGHTA, CDR2 FQGNSA. The CDR3 here is CASSLAISGSYEQYF. The DNA of the CDR3 is TGTGCCAGCAGCTTAGCGATTAGCGGGAGCTACGAGCAGTACTTC.

The rearrangement joins TRBV5-1 to TRBJ2-7; 14 bases align to TRBD2. J gave up 1 base and V 6 bases, and 12 bases lay outside the gene matches. Germline-derived CDR1 and CDR2 are SGHRS and YFSETQ. This CDR3 spans 18 amino acids. CDR3 residues: CASTPGLAGAGWSYEQYF. The CDR3 DNA reads TGCGCCAGCACCCCGGGACTAGCGGGAGCAGGATGGTCCTACGAGCAGTACTTC.

The chain's CDR3 is CASSPEGGEQYF. The DNA for the CDR3 is TGTGCCAGCTCACCAGAGGGCGGCGAGCAGTACTTC. The chain employs TRBV18 and TRBJ2-7, with D tentatively TRBD2 (5 bases). V gave up 2 bases and J gave up 6 bases, with 8 bases separating them. Per germline, CDR1 KGHSH and CDR2 LQKENI. The length of the CDR3 is 12 residues.

This clone was detected a few times. This chain joins TRBV27 and TRBJ1-4; maybe TRBD1 (6 bases). Trimming took 5 bases from V and 5 from J, leaving 15 bases between them. CDR3 length equals 15 residues. Germline V gene lookup returns CDR1 MNHEY and CDR2 SMNVEV (reference sequence). The CDR3 here is CASSARTELNEKLFF. The CDR3, as DNA: TGTGCCAGCAGTGCTCGGACAGAACTGAATGAAAAACTGTTTTTT.

The CDR3 DNA sequence: TGCGCCAGCAGCGGGACAGGGTTTATTGGCTACACCTTC. Translated: CASSGTGFIGYTF. The genes are TRBV5-1 and TRBJ1-2; 9 positions match TRBD1. Germline values: CDR1 SGHRS, CDR2 YFSETQ. There are 13 residues in the CDR3. Trimming at V came to 4 bases and at J to 7 bases, leaving 5 bases not matched to a gene.

The J gene is TRBJ2-2, the V gene TRBV12-3 or TRBV12-4; D may be TRBD1 (6 bases). The CDR3 spans 13 residues. V was shortened by 3 bases and J by 7 bases, with 9 bases between the two germline ends. The CDR3 DNA sequence: TGTGCCAGCAGTTTGGGGGCCCACGGGGAGCTGTTTTTT. This translates into CASSLGAHGELFF.

Remarks on this clone: At one end, the junction sequence differs from germline, possibly due to a read error. The V gene is TRBV3-1 (or the pseudogene TRBV3-2), the J gene TRBJ2-5; D gene uncertain. Germline CDR1 LGHDT, CDR2 YNNKEL (reference sequence). The CDR3 is 12 residues long. The CDR3 DNA is TGTGCCAGCAGCCACCTTCAAGCGACCCAGTACTTC. Its protein product is CASSHLQATQYF.

The V and J genes are TRBV19 and TRBJ2-2; D is possibly TRBD1 (6 bases). Trimming shortened V by 3 bases and J by 1 base, and 9 bases separated the two germline ends. The V gene's germline CDR1 is LNHDA and CDR2 SQIVND (reference sequence). The CDR3 loop spans 15 amino acids. CDR3 protein: CASSISGQNTGELFF. CDR3 coding DNA: TGTGCCAGTAGTATCTCGGGACAGAACACCGGGGAGCTGTTTTTT.

The chain couples TRBV28 to TRBJ2-4, with D unclear. V was cut by 7 bases and J by 8 bases, with 9 bases left in between. Per the germline V gene, CDR1 is MDHEN and CDR2 is SYDVKM. The CDR3 is 11 residues long. The CDR3, as DNA: TGTGCCAGCACACGGTCGGACATTCAGTACTTC. It translates to CASTRSDIQYF.

The rearrangement uses TRBV3-1 (or the pseudogene TRBV3-2) and TRBJ1-2; no reliable D call. Germline loops: CDR1 LGHDT, CDR2 YNNKEL (reference sequence). Trimming took 3 bases from V and 13 from J, leaving 12 bases between them. CDR3 length: 11 amino acids. CDR3 coding DNA: TGTGCCAGCAGCCAGGGTCCCCGGAGCACCTTC. Translating gives CASSQGPRSTF.

This clone was recorded only once. This rearrangement joins TRBV18 to TRBJ1-2; D is uncertain. Germline assignment: CDR1 KGHSH and CDR2 LQKENI. This CDR3 is 13 amino acids long. The V and J ends lost 5 bases and 4 bases respectively, with 11 bases between them. The CDR3 DNA reads TGTGCCAGCTCATGGAGGACTGCCTATGGCTACACCTTC. It specifies CASSWRTAYGYTF.

This clone has just one count. This chain joins TRBV28 and TRBJ2-7; possible D gene TRBD1, 5 bases. V lost 10 bases and J lost 3, with 13 bases in between. CDR1 and CDR2 (germline): MDHEN, SYDVKM. The CDR3 sequence is 12 residues long. The CDR3 sequence is CAIQDTIYEQYF. The CDR3 nucleotides read TGTGCCATCCAGGACACGATCTACGAGCAGTACTTC.